This T cell receptor (beta chain) was identified during a study of blood T cell repertoires in COVID-19. Overall study: The study drew acute and convalescent COVID-19 samples from the United States, Italy and Spain. The cDNA or gDNA used as material had been derived from T cells, B-cell-depleted T cells, or PBMCs.

CDR3 length: 14 residues. V gave up 1 base and J gave up 3 bases, with 10 bases separating them. CDR1 and CDR2 (germline): MGHRA, YSYEKL. The authors' processing: Estimates of nucleated cell counts were drawn from the amplification of reference gene primers. Clones were sequenced by immunoSEQ multiplex PCR, and TCRdb holds only the in-frame ones, with some missing. V and J calls and clone size are given by that table; D and trimming were obtained from the DNA. Of about 670,000 clones in the sample, approximately 90% were seen once. This clone has only one observation. The specimen sequenced was peripheral blood. This TCR was recovered from a woman between 18 and 29 years old with acute or convalescent COVID-19. The gene calls are TRBV4-1 and TRBJ2-7; perhaps TRBD1 as D (5 bases). The DNA of the CDR3 is TGCGCCAGCAGCCAAGGTCCAGGGAACTACGAGCAGTACTTC. Protein: CASSQGPGNYEQYF.